Included here is one T cell receptor beta chain sequence, with context. The data were obtained in a study of shared clonotypes between healthy human individuals. The assay ran at deep level. Sequencing used immunoSEQ multiplex PCR; TCRdb keeps in-frame clones, though not all of them. The repertoire holds about half a million clones, with 79% as singletons. There are 14 residues in the CDR3. Trimming took 5 bases from V and 2 from J; bases not matched to a gene: 4. Germline V gene lookup returns CDR1 SGHNT and CDR2 YENEEA. Recent vaccinations or acute infections were absent in the healthy HIV-negative adult donors. Every donor, a Caucasian adult, lived in Nashville, Tennessee.

This rearrangement joins TRBV11-3 to TRBJ2-5; 8 nucleotides match TRBD1. The source material was PBMCs. The sequence derives from a woman aged 40 to 49 in good health. Some clones in this sample may be carry-over from other donors' samples. The CDR3 nucleotides read TGTGCCAGCAGCCTGGGGACAGGACAAGAGACCCAGTACTTC. It is translated as CASSLGTGQETQYF.